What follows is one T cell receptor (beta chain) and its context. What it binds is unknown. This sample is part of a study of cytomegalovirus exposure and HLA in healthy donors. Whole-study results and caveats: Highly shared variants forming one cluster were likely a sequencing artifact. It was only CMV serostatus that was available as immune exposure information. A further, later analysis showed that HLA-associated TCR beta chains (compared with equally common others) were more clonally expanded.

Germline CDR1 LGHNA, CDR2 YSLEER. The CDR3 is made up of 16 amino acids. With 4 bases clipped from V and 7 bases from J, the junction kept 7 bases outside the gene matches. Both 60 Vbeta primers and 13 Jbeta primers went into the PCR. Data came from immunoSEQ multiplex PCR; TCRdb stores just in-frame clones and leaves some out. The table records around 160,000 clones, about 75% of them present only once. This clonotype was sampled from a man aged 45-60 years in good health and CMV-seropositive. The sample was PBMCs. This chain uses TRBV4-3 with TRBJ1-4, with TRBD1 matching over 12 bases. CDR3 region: CASSPGTGGPREKLFF. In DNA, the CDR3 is TGCGCCAGCAGCCCCGGGACAGGGGGCCCACGTGAAAAACTGTTTTTT.